Listed below are T cell receptor beta chains from one sample, sequenced in a study of T cells after yellow fever vaccination. MiXCR was run by TCRdb on the 5' RACE reads, yielding one entry per CDR3 protein. This table holds approximately 340,000 distinct CDR3 sequences, about 9.5% found once. Sequences were derived from PBMCs, sampled on the day of the first yellow fever vaccination. The receptor set was obtained from a young man who received the YFV17D yellow fever vaccine. Each CDR3 is given with its conserved first and last residue. A D gene is named only where the DNA matches it firmly. Clone sizes are given selectively: once, few, many, or a class where the clone is expanded.

cdr3_length | j_call | d_call | clone_size | v_call | cdr3_nt | cdr3_aa
13 | TRBJ2-1 | . | few | TRBV24-1 | TGTGCCACCAGTGGGGGGATCTACAATGAGCAGTTCTTC | CATSGGIYNEQFF
14 | TRBJ1-5 | . | few | TRBV19 | TGTGCCAGTAGTACGCTCGGAGGCAGTCAGCCCCAGCATTTT | CASSTLGGSQPQHF
14 | TRBJ2-7 | TRBD1 | . | TRBV29-1 | TGCAGCGTTGAGCCGACAGGGATGGGCTACGAGCAGTACTTC | CSVEPTGMGYEQYF
15 | TRBJ1-2 | . | few | TRBV12-3/TRBV12-4 | TGTGCCAGCAGCGCCCAGGAGAGAGAAGTATACGGCTACACCTTC | CASSAQEREVYGYTF
13 | TRBJ2-1 | . | . | TRBV3-1 | TGTGCCAGCAGCCAAGCCCGTCGGGGTGAGCAGTTCTTC | CASSQARRGEQFF
13 | TRBJ1-2 | . | few | TRBV5-1 | TGCGCCAGCAGCTTGGCCAGCAAGGCTGGCTACACCTTC | CASSLASKAGYTF
15 | TRBJ1-6 | . | . | TRBV3-1 | TGTGCCAGCAGCCAGCGACAGACCTATAATTCACCCCTCCACTTT | CASSQRQTYNSPLHF
14 | TRBJ2-7 | . | . | TRBV6-5 | TGTGCCAGCAGTTACTCGAGTGGGACCTACGAGCAGTACTTC | CASSYSSGTYEQYF
14 | TRBJ2-7 | TRBD2 | . | TRBV6-2/TRBV6-3 | TGTGCCAGCAGTTACTCGGCGGTAGCGGGAGTTGGGAACTTC | CASSYSAVAGVGNF
15 | TRBJ2-1 | TRBD2 | few | TRBV7-9 | TGTGCCAGCAGCTTAGGGACTAGCAGGGGCCAGGAGCAGTTCTTC | CASSLGTSRGQEQFF
13 | TRBJ2-7 | TRBD1 | . | TRBV19 | TGTGCCAGTAATACGGGACAGCACTACGAGCAGTACTTC | CASNTGQHYEQYF
16 | TRBJ2-3 | TRBD1 | . | TRBV6-2/TRBV6-3 | TGTGCCAGCAGTTACCCCGAGGGGGCTAAGGCAGATACGCAGTATTTT | CASSYPEGAKADTQYF
16 | TRBJ2-1 | . | . | TRBV5-6 | TGTGCCAGCAGCTTGGTTGGCGGGGCAGCAATCCGAGAGCAGTTCTTC | CASSLVGGAAIREQFF
15 | TRBJ2-1 | . | few | TRBV6-5 | TGTGCCAGCAGTTACACGGGACCCGAAGCTAGTGAGCAGTTCTTC | CASSYTGPEASEQFF
15 | TRBJ1-5 | . | few | TRBV2 | TGTGCCAGCAGTGACTGGAAAGCTAGCAATCAGCCCCAGCATTTT | CASSDWKASNQPQHF
15 | TRBJ2-1 | TRBD2 | few | TRBV29-1 | TGCAGCGTTGAGGCTAGCGGGGGAGTGTACAATGAGCAGTTCTTC | CSVEASGGVYNEQFF
14 | TRBJ2-1 | TRBD2 | few | TRBV6-5 | TGTGCCAGCAGTTACGGGAGGGTGGTAGATGAGCAGTTCTTC | CASSYGRVVDEQFF
15 | TRBJ2-2 | . | . | TRBV6-2/TRBV6-3 | TGTGCCAGCAGCAAAGGGCGGGTAATCACTGGGGAGCTGTTTTTT | CASSKGRVITGELFF
15 | TRBJ1-5 | TRBD1 | many | TRBV2 | TGTGCCAGCCAGGAGGACAGGGTAGGCAATCAGCCCCAGCATTTT | CASQEDRVGNQPQHF
13 | TRBJ2-7 | . | few | TRBV10-3 | TGTGCCATCAAGGGACTTGGGTCCTACGAGCAGTACTTC | CAIKGLGSYEQYF
15 | TRBJ1-6 | TRBD1 | . | TRBV12-3/TRBV12-4 | TGTGCCAGCAGTTTGCGTGAGACAGGGACTTCACCCCTCCACTTT | CASSLRETGTSPLHF
14 | TRBJ2-1 | TRBD1 | . | TRBV14 | TGTGCCAGCAGCCCAAGAAACAGGGGCGGTGAGCAGTTCTTC | CASSPRNRGGEQFF
14 | TRBJ2-1 | TRBD2 | few | TRBV29-1 | TGCAGCGTCTCGATAGCGGGGGGGGTCAATGAGCAGTTCTTC | CSVSIAGGVNEQFF
15 | TRBJ2-3 | TRBD2 | . | TRBV30 | TGTGCCTCCCCCGGGACTAGCCCCCGCACAGATACGCAGTATTTT | CASPGTSPRTDTQYF
14 | TRBJ2-5 | . | many | TRBV20-1 | TGCAGTGCTAGAGATGGGGCGGCTCAAGAGACCCAGTACTTC | CSARDGAAQETQYF
14 | TRBJ1-5 | . | few | TRBV19 | TGTGCCAGTAGAGAACCGGGACCCAATCAGCCCCAGCATTTT | CASREPGPNQPQHF
14 | TRBJ2-7 | . | few | TRBV28 | TGTGCCAGCAGCCGGGACCCTAGTTTACTAGAGCAGTACTTC | CASSRDPSLLEQYF
13 | TRBJ1-5 | . | . | TRBV12-3/TRBV12-4 | TGTGCCAGCAGTTTAGGTCTCGAGCAGCCCCAGCATTTT | CASSLGLEQPQHF
14 | TRBJ1-1 | . | . | TRBV12-3/TRBV12-4 | TGTGCCAGCACGCTAGGGACATCGAAGACTGAAGCTTTCTTT | CASTLGTSKTEAFF
12 | TRBJ2-3 | . | few | TRBV24-1 | TGTGCCACCAGTGATTTCCGATATACGCAGTATTTT | CATSDFRYTQYF
14 | TRBJ1-1 | TRBD1 | many | TRBV7-9 | TGTGCCAGCAGCCTGGGACAGGGGAACACTGAAGCTTTCTTT | CASSLGQGNTEAFF
18 | TRBJ2-3 | TRBD2 | many | TRBV5-1 | TGCGCCAGCAGCTTGGGTGGCCTAGCGGGGGCTAGCACAGATACGCAGTATTTT | CASSLGGLAGASTDTQYF
14 | TRBJ1-1 | . | many | TRBV11-1 | TGTGCCAGCAGCTTCCTGCGGGGGAGCACTGAAGCTTTCTTT | CASSFLRGSTEAFF
16 | TRBJ1-4 | . | . | TRBV6-5 | TGTGCCAGCAGTTCCTCCCTGGGGGGGGGGAAGGAAAAACTGTTTTTT | CASSSSLGGGKEKLFF
14 | TRBJ1-1 | . | few | TRBV6-2/TRBV6-3 | TGTGCCAGCAGCCATGCCTACACGAACACTGAAGCTTTCTTT | CASSHAYTNTEAFF
14 | TRBJ2-7 | TRBD2 | few | TRBV7-2 | TGTGCCAGCAGCTCGCAGCGGGGGGGGAACGAGCAGTACTTC | CASSSQRGGNEQYF
14 | TRBJ1-4 | TRBD1 | many | TRBV5-4 | TGTGCCAGCAGCCTTCAGGGGGCAAATGAAAAACTGTTTTTT | CASSLQGANEKLFF
11 | TRBJ2-5 | . | few | TRBV20-1 | TGCAGTGCTAGTCGCCAAGGGACCCAGTACTTC | CSASRQGTQYF
15 | TRBJ1-6 | TRBD1 | . | TRBV5-6 | TGTGCCAGCAGCTTTAGGACAGGGGCTTCCTCACCCCTCCACTTT | CASSFRTGASSPLHF
16 | TRBJ2-7 | TRBD2 | few | TRBV20-1 | TGCAGTGCTAGCGAGAAGAGAAGCGGGGTGTCCTACGAGCAGTACTTC | CSASEKRSGVSYEQYF